This T cell receptor (beta chain) was sequenced for a study of control samples from healthy donors and cancer patients. Libraries were prepared by immunoSEQ multiplex PCR; TCRdb keeps only in-frame clonotypes and omits some of them. The repertoire includes some 130,000 clones, 80% to 95% of them detected once, and around 2.1% sits in the top ten. Germline-derived CDR1 and CDR2 are LGHDT and YNNKEL (reference sequence). The V and J ends lost 4 bases and 5 bases respectively, with 11 bases between them. This CDR3 has 13 amino acids. This clone occurred once. The sequence was obtained from a woman aged 50 to 60 in good health. The sequenced sample was blood. V gene TRBV3-1 (or the pseudogene TRBV3-2) combines with J gene TRBJ2-5, with D possibly TRBD1 on 5 matching bases. The CDR3 is CASSPPGIETQYF. Here the CDR3 DNA reads TGTGCCAGCAGCCCGCCAGGGATCGAGACCCAGTACTTC.